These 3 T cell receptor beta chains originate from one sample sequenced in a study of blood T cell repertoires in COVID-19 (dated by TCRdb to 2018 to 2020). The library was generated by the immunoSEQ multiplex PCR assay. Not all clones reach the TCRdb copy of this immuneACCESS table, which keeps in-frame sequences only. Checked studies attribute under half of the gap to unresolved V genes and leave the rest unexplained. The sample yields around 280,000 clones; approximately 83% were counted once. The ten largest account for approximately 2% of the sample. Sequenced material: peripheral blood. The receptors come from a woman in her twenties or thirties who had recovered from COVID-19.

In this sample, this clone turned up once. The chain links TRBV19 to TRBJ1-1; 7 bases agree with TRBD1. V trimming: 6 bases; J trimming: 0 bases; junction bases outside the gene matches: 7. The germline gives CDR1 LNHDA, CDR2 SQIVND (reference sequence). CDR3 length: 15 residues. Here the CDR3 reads CASRAEGGVNTEAFF. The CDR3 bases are TGTGCCAGTAGGGCTGAAGGGGGCGTGAACACTGAAGCTTTCTTT.

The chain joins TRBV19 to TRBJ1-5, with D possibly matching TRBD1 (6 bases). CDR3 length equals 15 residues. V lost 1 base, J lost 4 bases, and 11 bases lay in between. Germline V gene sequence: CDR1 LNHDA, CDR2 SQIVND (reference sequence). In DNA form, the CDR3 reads TGTGCCAGTAGTATAGGGCAGGGGCCTAATCAGCCCCAGCATTTT. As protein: CASSIGQGPNQPQHF.

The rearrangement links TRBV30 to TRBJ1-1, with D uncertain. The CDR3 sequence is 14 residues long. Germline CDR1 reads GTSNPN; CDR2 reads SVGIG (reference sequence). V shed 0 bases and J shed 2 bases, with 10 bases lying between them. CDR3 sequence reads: CAWSVLRENTEAFF. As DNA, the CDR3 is TGTGCCTGGAGTGTTTTGAGGGAAAACACTGAAGCTTTCTTT.